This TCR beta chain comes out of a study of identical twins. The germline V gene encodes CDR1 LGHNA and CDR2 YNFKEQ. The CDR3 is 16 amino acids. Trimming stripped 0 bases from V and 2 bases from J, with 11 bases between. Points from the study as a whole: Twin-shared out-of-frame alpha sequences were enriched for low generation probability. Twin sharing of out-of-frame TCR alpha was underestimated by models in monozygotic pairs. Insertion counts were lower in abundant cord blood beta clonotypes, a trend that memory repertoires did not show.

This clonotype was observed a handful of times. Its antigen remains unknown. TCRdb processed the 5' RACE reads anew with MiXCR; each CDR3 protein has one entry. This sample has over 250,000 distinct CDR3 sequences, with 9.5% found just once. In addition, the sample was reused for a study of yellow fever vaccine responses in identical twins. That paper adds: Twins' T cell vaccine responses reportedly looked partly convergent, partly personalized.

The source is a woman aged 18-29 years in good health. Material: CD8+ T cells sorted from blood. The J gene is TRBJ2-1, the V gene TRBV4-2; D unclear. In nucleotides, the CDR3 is TGTGCCAGCAGCCAAGAGACCGCGATTGCCTACAATGAGCAGTTCTTC. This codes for CASSQETAIAYNEQFF.